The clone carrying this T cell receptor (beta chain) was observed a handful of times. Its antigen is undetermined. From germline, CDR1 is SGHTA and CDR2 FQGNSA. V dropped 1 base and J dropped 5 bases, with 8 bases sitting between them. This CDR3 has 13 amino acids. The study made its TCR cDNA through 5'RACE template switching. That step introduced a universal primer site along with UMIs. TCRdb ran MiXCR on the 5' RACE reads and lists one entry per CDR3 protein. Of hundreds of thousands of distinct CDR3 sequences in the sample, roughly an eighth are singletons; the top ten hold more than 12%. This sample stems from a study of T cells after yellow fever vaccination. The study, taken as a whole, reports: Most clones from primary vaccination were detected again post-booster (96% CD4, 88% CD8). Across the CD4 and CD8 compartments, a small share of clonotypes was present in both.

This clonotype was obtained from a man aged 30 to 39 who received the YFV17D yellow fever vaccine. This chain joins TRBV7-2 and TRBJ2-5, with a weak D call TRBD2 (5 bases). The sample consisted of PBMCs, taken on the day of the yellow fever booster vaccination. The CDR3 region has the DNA TGTGCCAGCAGCTTAGGGGAGATTGAGACCCAGTACTTC. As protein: CASSLGEIETQYF.